This record looks at one TCR beta chain sequence and its context. The sample is drawn from a study of cytomegalovirus exposure and HLA in healthy donors. A multiplex PCR was run with 60 Vbeta primers and 13 Jbeta primers. Only in-frame clones appear in the TCRdb table, and some are missing; sequencing was by immunoSEQ multiplex PCR. Among approximately 100,000 clones, around 79% were seen once, and the ten largest hold approximately 2.1%. Per germline, CDR1 MRHNA and CDR2 SNTAGT. The CDR3 runs 14 residues. The TCR was taken from a woman aged 40-49 years in good health and CMV-seronegative. The chain recombines TRBV6-4 with TRBJ2-5, with 12 bases matching TRBD2. The end of the DNA aligns better with TRBJ2-7, so the J call may be wrong. The sequenced sample was PBMCs. DNA of the CDR3: TGTGCCAGCAGGCTAGCGGGAGGGAGCTACGAGCAGTACTTC. It yields the protein CASRLAGGSYEQYF.